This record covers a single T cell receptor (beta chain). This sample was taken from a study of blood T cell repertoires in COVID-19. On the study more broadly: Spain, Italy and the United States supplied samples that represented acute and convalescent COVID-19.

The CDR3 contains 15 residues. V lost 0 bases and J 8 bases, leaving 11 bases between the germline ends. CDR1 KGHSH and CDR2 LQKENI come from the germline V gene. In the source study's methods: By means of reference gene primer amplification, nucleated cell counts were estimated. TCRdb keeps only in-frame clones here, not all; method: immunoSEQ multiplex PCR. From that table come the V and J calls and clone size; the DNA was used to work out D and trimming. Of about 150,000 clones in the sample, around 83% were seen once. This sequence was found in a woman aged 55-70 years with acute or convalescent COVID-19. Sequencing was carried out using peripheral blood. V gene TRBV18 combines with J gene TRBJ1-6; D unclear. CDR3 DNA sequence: TGTGCCAGCTCACCACCGGGAGGGATCGATTCACCCCTCCACTTT. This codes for CASSPPGGIDSPLHF.